The present TCR beta chain was sequenced within a study of tumor-infiltrating lymphocytes in primary liver carcinoma. In the study overall: Subjects consisted of male and female patients aged 30 to 69 years.

TCR beta cDNA was prepared out of about 530 ng total RNA by means of a constant-region primer. ARM-PCR, slightly modified, supplied the TCR beta libraries through three nested multiplex PCR rounds. Amplification in the first two PCR rounds was performed using TRBV1-TRBV30 forward primers and a C-beta reverse primer for roughly 9 cycles each. TCRdb re-analysed the multiplex PCR reads in MiXCR, keeping a single row per CDR3 protein. The profile shows about 210,000 distinct CDR3 sequences, around four fifths of them singletons. As regards this clonotype: Antigen unknown. Germline is not matched at one junction end, which may reflect a read error.

The CDR3 is 13 amino acids. Germline V gene lookup returns CDR1 SQVTM and CDR2 ANQGSEA. Taking 20-30 mg of unsorted bulk tissue, the authors co-extracted RNA and DNA. Notes on the study in general: A small share of top clones, only about 7.5-25%, was found in all five tumor regions. Top-250-clone fractions were significantly higher in tumors than in blood (p = 0.039). The study found tumor-adjacent and tumor-blood pairs overlapped less than tumor region pairs.

The sample taken for sequencing was tumor tissue from primary liver carcinoma. This chain joins TRBV29-1 and TRBJ1-1, with D unresolved. The sequence came from a man aged 40-49 years with primary liver carcinoma and hepatitis B virus infection. The CDR3 DNA reads as TGCAACGTTGAAGTCACTCGGAACACTGAAGCTTTCTTT. It is translated as CNVEVTRNTEAFF. The full variable domain, its missing parts supplied by reference TRBV29-1 and TRBJ1-1, is SAVISQKPSRDICQRGTSLTIQCQVDSQVTMMFWYRQQPGQSLTLIATANQGSEATYESGFVIDKFPISRPNLTFSTLTVSNMSPEDSSIYLCNVEVTRNTEAFFGQGTRLTVV.